This TCR beta chain was recovered during a study of T-cell reconstitution after alpha-beta-depleted transplantation in children. The CDR3 loop spans 17 amino acids. The V end was cut by 6 bases, the J end by 2 bases, with 19 bases between. CDR1 MNHNS and CDR2 SASEGT come from the germline V gene. Preparation of the TCRbeta library involved a method that used unique molecular identifiers. TCRdb re-called the PCR reads through MiXCR, storing one row per CDR3 protein. The sample records hundreds of thousands of distinct CDR3 sequences, approximately 15% being singletons. Material: PBMCs, mostly from graft donor cells, obtained 360 days after TCRalphabeta/CD19-depleted stem cell transplant. This sequence joins TRBV6-1 and TRBJ1-4, with unresolved D. The receptor was isolated from a male patient between 2 and 15 years old who had a stem cell transplant for acute lymphoblastic leukemia, so the T cells may come from the graft donor. DNA of the CDR3: TGTGCCAGCAGCCCGGGCTGGGTGTTGGTGACTAATGAAAAACTGTTTTTT. The encoded protein is CASSPGWVLVTNEKLFF.